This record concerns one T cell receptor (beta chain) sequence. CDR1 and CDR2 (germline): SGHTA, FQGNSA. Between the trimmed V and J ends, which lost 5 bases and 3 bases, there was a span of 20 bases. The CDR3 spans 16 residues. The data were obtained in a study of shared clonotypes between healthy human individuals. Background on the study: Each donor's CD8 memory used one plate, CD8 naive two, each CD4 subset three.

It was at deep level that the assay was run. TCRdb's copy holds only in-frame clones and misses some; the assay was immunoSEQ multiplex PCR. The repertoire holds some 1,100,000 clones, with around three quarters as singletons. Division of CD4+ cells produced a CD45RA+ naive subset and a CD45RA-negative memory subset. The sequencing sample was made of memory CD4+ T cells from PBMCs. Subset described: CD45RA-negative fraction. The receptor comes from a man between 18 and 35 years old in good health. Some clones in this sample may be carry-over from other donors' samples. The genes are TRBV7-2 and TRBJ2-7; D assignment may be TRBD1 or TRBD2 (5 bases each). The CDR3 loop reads CASSRDSLGRVYEQYF. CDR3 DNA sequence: TGTGCCAGCAGCCGCGATAGTCTGGGACGGGTCTACGAGCAGTACTTC.